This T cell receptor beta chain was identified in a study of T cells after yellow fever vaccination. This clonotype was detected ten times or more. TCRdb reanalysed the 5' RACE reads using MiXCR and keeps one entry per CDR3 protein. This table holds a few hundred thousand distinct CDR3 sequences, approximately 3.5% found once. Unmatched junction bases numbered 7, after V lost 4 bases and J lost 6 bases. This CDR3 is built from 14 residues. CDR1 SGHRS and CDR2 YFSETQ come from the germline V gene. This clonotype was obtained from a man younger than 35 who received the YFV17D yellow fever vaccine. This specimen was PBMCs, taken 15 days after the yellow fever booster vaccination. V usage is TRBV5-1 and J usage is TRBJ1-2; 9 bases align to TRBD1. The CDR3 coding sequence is TGCGCCAGCAGCCCCGGGACAGGGTTGAATGGCTACACCTTC. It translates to CASSPGTGLNGYTF. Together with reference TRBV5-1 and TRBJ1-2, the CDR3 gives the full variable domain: KAGVTQTPRYLIKTRGQQVTLSCSPISGHRSVSWYQQTPGQGLQFLFEYFSETQRNKGNFPGRFSGRQFSNSRSEMNVSTLELGDSALYLCASSPGTGLNGYTFGSGTRLTVV.